Listed here are 8 T cell receptor beta chains from one sample, sequenced in a study of T cells in narcolepsy. The assay was immunoSEQ multiplex PCR, and TCRdb's table has in-frame clones only and misses some. The table has about 40,000 clones, more than 70% seen once. The sequencing sample was made of CD45RA- memory CD4+ T cells from PBMCs. The receptors here all came from a human donor with narcolepsy.

This clone has just one count. V is TRBV30 and J is TRBJ2-5, with D hard to call. V shed 2 bases and J shed 5 bases, with 15 bases lying between them. The CDR3 covers 14 residues. Germline CDR1 is GTSNPN and CDR2 is SVGIG (reference sequence). The CDR3, as DNA: TGTGCCTGGAGTAGTCAGACTGGATCCGAGACCCAGTACTTC. This translates into CAWSSQTGSETQYF.

This clone has only one observation. The chain recombines TRBV16 with TRBJ1-4, with a weak D call TRBD1 (5 bases). Germline loops: CDR1 KGHSY, CDR2 FQNENV. The ends were cut back, 0 bases at V and 4 bases at J, with 6 bases in the middle. The CDR3 is 14 residues long. The DNA for the CDR3 is TGTGCCAGCAGCCAATCCGACAGTAATGAAAAACTGTTTTTT. Translation: CASSQSDSNEKLFF.

The chain has TRBV9 and TRBJ2-3; unclear D gene. Germline lookup yields CDR1 SGDLS and CDR2 YYNGEE. This CDR3 region has 15 residues. V shed 3 bases and J shed 2 bases, with 13 bases lying between them. The CDR3 DNA follows: TGTGCCAGCAGCGCTCGGACCATCTCCACAGATACGCAGTATTTT. Translation gives CASSARTISTDTQYF.

This sequence joins TRBV30 and TRBJ2-1; 11 bases map to TRBD2. V shed 4 bases and J 10 bases; nucleotides not matched to a gene: 15. The CDR3 spans 16 residues. CDR1 and CDR2 (germline): GTSNPN, SVGIG (reference sequence). The CDR3 DNA sequence: TGTGCCTGGAATAGGAGGGTAGCGGGAGGGTCCAGGGAGCAGTTCTTC. It translates to CAWNRRVAGGSREQFF.

The rearrangement joins TRBV20-1 to TRBJ2-7; D gene uncertain. The CDR3 has 11 amino acids. Germline V lookup: CDR1 DFQATT, CDR2 SNEGSKA (reference sequence). V dropped 5 bases and J dropped 7 bases, with 12 bases sitting between them. CDR3: CSAPIDREQYF. DNA of the CDR3: TGCAGTGCTCCAATCGATCGGGAGCAGTACTTC.

The rearrangement uses TRBV18 and TRBJ2-3; a weak D match, TRBD2 (6 bases). The CDR3 sequence is 16 residues long. The V and J ends lost 6 bases and 2 bases respectively, with 18 bases between them. Germline CDR1 KGHSH, CDR2 LQKENI. DNA of the CDR3: TGTGCCAGCTCGCCCTTACCGGGACTTTCCACAGATACGCAGTATTTT. Protein: CASSPLPGLSTDTQYF. The complete variable domain, with remaining parts taken from reference TRBV18 and TRBJ2-3, reads NAGVMQNPRHLVRRRGQEARLRCSPMKGHSHVYWYRQLPEEGLKFMVYLQKENIIDESGMPKERFSAEFPKEGPSILRIQQVVRGDSAAYFCASSPLPGLSTDTQYFGPGTRLTVL.

This chain connects TRBV6-1 to TRBJ2-1; TRBD1 might be the D (5 bases). The V end lost 4 bases, the J end lost 3 bases, and 7 bases lay between the germline ends. Per germline, CDR1 MNHNS and CDR2 SASEGT. There are 13 residues in the CDR3. CDR3 protein: CASSGRGYNEQFF. CDR3 nucleotide sequence: TGTGCCAGCAGTGGTAGGGGCTACAATGAGCAGTTCTTC.

The chain has TRBV7-2 and TRBJ2-5, with 7 bases that match TRBD2. This CDR3 has 14 amino acids. J was trimmed by 1 base and V by 5 bases; bases with no gene match: 4. Germline loops: CDR1 SGHTA, CDR2 FQGNSA. CDR3 region: CASSLGGIQETQYF. CDR3 DNA sequence: TGTGCCAGCAGCCTCGGGGGGATCCAAGAGACCCAGTACTTC.